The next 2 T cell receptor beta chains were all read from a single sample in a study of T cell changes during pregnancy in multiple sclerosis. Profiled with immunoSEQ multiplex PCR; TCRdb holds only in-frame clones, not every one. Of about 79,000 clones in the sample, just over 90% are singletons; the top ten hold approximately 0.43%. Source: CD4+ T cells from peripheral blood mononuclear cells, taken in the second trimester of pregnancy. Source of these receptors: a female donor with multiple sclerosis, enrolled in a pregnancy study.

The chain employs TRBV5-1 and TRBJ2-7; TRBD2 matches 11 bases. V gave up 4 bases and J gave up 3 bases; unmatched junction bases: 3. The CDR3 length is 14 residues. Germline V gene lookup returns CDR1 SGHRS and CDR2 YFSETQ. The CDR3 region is CASSTSGRYYEQYF. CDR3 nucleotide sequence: TGCGCCAGCAGCACTAGCGGGAGATACTACGAGCAGTACTTC. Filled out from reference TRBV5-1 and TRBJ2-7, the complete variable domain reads KAGVTQTPRYLIKTRGQQVTLSCSPISGHRSVSWYQQTPGQGLQFLFEYFSETQRNKGNFPGRFSGRQFSNSRSEMNVSTLELGDSALYLCASSTSGRYYEQYFGPGTRLTVT.

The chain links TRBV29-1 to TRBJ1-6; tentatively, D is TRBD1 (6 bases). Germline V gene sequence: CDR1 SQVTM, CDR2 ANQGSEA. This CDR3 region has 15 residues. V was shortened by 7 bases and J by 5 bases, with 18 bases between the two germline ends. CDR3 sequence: CSARQGLGNNSPLHF. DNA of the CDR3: TGCAGCGCCCGCCAGGGGCTCGGGAATAATTCACCCCTCCACTTT.